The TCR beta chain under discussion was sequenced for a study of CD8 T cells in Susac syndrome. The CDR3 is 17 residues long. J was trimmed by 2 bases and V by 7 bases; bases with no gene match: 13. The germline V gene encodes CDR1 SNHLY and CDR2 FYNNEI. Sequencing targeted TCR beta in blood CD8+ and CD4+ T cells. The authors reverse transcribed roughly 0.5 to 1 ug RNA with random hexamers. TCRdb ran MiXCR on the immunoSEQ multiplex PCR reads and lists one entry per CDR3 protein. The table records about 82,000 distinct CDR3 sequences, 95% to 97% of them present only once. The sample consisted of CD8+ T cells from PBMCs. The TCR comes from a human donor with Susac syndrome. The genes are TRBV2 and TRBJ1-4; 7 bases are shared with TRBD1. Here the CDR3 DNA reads TGTGCCAGCACGATCGGAGGGGGCGAGGGCACTAATGAAAAACTGTTTTTT. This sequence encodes CASTIGGGEGTNEKLFF.